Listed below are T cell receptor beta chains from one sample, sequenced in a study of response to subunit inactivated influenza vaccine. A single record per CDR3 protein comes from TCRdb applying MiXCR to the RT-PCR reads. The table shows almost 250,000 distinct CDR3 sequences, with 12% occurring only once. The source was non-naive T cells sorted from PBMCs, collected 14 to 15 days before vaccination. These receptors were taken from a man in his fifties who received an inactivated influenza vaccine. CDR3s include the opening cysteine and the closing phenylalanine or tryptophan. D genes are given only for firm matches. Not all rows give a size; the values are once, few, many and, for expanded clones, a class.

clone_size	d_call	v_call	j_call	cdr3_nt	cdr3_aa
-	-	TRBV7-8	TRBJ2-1	TGTACCAGCAGCCAGATAGCGTCGGGGGTCTCCTACAATGAGCAGTTCTTC	CTSSQIASGVSYNEQFF
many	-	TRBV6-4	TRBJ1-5	TGTGCCAGCAGCGGGGGAAGGCATTTT	CASSGGRHF
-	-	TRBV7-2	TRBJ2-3	TGTGCCAGCAGCCGTCAAGGGGGTAGGGAGACAGATACGCAGTATTTT	CASSRQGGRETDTQYF
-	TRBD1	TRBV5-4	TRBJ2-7	TGTGCCAGCAGCCAACAGGGGGCTACCCACTACGAGCAGTACTTC	CASSQQGATHYEQYF
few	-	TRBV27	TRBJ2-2	TGTGCCAGCAGTTTAAGGACTTCCCCAGCCGGGGAGCTGTTTTTT	CASSLRTSPAGELFF
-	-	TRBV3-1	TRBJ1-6	TGTGCCAGCAGCCACCGCGGGGGCCGCCTTACGACCAGCTCCTATAATTCACCCCTCCACTTT	CASSHRGGRLTTSSYNSPLHF
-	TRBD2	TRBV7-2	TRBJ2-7	TGTGCCAGCAGCTTAGAACTAGCGGGTTACGAGCAGTACTTC	CASSLELAGYEQYF
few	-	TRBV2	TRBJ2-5	TGTGCCAGCAGTGAAGGGCAGTTGGAGACCCAGTACTTC	CASSEGQLETQYF
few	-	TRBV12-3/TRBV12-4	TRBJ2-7	TGTGCCAGCAGTTTAGCTCGCAGACTTCTTCCCGAGCAGTACTTC	CASSLARRLLPEQYF
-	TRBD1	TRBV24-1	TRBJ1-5	TGTGCCACCAGTGATGCTTCCGGGACAGGGGTACAGCCCCAGCATTTT	CATSDASGTGVQPQHF
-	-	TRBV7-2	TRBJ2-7	TGTGCCAGCACCTTTAAGTCCGCCTACGAGCAGTACTTC	CASTFKSAYEQYF
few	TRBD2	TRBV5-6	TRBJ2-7	TGTGCCAGCAGCTTGTATGGTAGCGGGGGGCCACCCTACGAGCAGTACTTC	CASSLYGSGGPPYEQYF
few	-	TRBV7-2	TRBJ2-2	TGTGCCAGCAGCTCGATCGGGTTACCGGAGCTGTTTTTT	CASSSIGLPELFF
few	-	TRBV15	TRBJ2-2	TGTGCCACCAGCAGGGGAGAAAGGACCGGGGAGCTGTTTTTT	CATSRGERTGELFF
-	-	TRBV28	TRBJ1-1	TGTGCCAGCAGTTTAGGTATTTCGGGAACTGAAGCTTTCTTT	CASSLGISGTEAFF
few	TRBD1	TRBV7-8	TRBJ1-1	TGTGCCAGCAGCGCCAGGGGGCTGGATACTGAAGCTTTCTTT	CASSARGLDTEAFF
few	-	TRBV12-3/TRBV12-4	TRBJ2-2	TGTGCCAGCAGTTTTAGTACAGGGCGGGCCGGGGAGCTGTTTTTT	CASSFSTGRAGELFF
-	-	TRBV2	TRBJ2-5	TGTGCCAGCAGTGAAAACCGAGGGACGGAGACCCAGTACTTC	CASSENRGTETQYF
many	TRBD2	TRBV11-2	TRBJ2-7	TGTGCCAGCAGCCCTAACGTAGCGGGAGCCCTGCAATTTTACGAGCAGTACTTC	CASSPNVAGALQFYEQYF
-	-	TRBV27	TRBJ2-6	TGTGCCAGCAGTCCCAGACAGTCCCCAGTACGCTCTGGGGCCATCGTCCTGACTTTC	CASSPRQSPVRSGAIVLTF
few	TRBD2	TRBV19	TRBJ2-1	TGTGCCAGTAGTATTTGGCGTGGCGGCGGGAGGGCATACAATGAGCAGTTCTTC	CASSIWRGGGRAYNEQFF
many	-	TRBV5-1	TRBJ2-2	TGCGCCAGCAGCTTGGACCGGGGAGACACCGGGGAGCTGTTTTTT	CASSLDRGDTGELFF
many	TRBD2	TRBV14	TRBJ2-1	TGTGCCAGCAGTCTACTAGCGGGATCCTACAATGAGCAGTTCTTC	CASSLLAGSYNEQFF
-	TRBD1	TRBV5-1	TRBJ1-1	TGCGCCAGCAGCCCACAGGGGGCGAGAAACACTGAAGCTTTCTTT	CASSPQGARNTEAFF
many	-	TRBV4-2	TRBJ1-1	TGTGCCAGCAGCCAAGATCTCCGCGCAGGGCCCAGTGAAGCTTTCTTT	CASSQDLRAGPSEAFF
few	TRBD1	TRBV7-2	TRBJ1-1	TGTGCCAGCAGCTTAGATCCAGGGGGTAACACTGAAGCTTTCTTT	CASSLDPGGNTEAFF
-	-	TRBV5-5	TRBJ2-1	TGTGCCAGCAGCTTGAGGACAGAGATGTTTCTCTACAATGAGCAGTTCTTC	CASSLRTEMFLYNEQFF
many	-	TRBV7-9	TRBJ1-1	TGTGCCAGCAGCCCTATGGGGGATGAAGCTTTCTTT	CASSPMGDEAFF
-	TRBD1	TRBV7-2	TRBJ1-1	TGTGCCAGCAGCCGCCGGACAGGGAACACTGAAGCTTTCTTT	CASSRRTGNTEAFF
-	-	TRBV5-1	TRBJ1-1	TGCGCCAGCAGCTTGGCCACGGGCAGGGGCGTTTTCACTGAAGCTTTCTTT	CASSLATGRGVFTEAFF
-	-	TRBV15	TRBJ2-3	TGTGCCACCAGCAGAGGGGGAGGACGGGGTACGGGTACGCAGTATTTT	CATSRGGGRGTGTQYF
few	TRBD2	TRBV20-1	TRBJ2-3	TGCAGTGCTAGAGTCCCTAGCGGGAGACGCAATACGCAGTATTTT	CSARVPSGRRNTQYF
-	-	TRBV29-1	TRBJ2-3	TGCAGCGCCTTGGGCATCAGTAGCACAGATACGCAGTATTTT	CSALGISSTDTQYF
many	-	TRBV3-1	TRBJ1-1	TGTGCCAGCAGCCAAGGGGTCCAGGGGTATAATGCTGCGGGGAACACTGAAGCTTTCTTT	CASSQGVQGYNAAGNTEAFF